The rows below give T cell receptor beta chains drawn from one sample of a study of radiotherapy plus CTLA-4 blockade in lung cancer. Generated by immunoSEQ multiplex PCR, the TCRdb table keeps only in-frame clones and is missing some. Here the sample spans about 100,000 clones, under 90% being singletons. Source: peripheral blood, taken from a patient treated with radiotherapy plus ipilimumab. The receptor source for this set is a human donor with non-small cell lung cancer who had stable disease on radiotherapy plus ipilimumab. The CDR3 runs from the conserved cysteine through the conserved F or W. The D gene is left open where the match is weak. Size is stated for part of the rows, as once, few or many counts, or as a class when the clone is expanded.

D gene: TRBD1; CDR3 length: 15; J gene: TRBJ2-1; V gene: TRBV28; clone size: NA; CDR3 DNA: TGTGCCAGCAGGGTGGGACAGGGAACCTACAATGAGCAGTTCTTC; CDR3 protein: CASRVGQGTYNEQFF
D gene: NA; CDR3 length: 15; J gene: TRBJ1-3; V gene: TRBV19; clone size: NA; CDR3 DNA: TGTGCCAGTAGTATCAGCCAGATCTCTGGAAACACCATATATTTT; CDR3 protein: CASSISQISGNTIYF
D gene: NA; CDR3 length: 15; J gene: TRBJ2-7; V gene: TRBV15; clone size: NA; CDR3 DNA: TGTGCCACCAGCAGAGATGAACTGGCGGGGCGCGAGCAGTACTTC; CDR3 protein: CATSRDELAGREQYF
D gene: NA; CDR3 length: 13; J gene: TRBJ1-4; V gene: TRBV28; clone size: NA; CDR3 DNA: TGTGCCAGCAGGGACACACTTAATGAAAAACTGTTTTTT; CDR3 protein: CASRDTLNEKLFF
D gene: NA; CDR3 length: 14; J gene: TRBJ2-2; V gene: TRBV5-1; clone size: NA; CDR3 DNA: TGCGCCAGCAGCCCCTCGTTGGGTACCGGGGAGCTGTTTTTT; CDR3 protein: CASSPSLGTGELFF
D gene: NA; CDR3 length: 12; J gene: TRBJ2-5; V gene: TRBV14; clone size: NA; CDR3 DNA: TGTGCCAGCAGCCAAGATAGGGCGACCCAGTACTTC; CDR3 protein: CASSQDRATQYF
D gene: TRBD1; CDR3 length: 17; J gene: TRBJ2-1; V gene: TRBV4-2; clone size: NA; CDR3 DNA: TGTGCCAGCAGCCAATACCCATCGGGACAGGGAAGCAATGAGCAGTTCTTC; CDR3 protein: CASSQYPSGQGSNEQFF
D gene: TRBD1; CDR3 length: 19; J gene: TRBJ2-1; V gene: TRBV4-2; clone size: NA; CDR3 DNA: TGTGCCAGCAGCCAAGTGGGACAGGGGGCTTTTAGCTCCTACAATGAGCAGTTCTTC; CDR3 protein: CASSQVGQGAFSSYNEQFF
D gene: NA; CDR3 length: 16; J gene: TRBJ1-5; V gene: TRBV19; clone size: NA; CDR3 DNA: TGTGCCAGTAGTATGGCAAGGGATGGGCTGGGTCAGCCCCAGCATTTT; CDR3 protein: CASSMARDGLGQPQHF
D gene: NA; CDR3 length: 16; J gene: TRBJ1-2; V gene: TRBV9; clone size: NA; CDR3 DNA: TGTGCCAGCAGCGTAGCTAAAAACGTCCATAACTATGGCTACACCTTC; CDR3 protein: CASSVAKNVHNYGYTF
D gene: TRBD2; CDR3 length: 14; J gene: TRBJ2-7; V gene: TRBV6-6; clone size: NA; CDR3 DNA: TGTGCCAGCAGTCGGACTAGTGGGTACTCCGAGCAGTACTTC; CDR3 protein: CASSRTSGYSEQYF
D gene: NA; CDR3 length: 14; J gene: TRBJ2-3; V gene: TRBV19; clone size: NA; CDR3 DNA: TGTGCCAGTAGTCTCGCCGGGTCGGGGGAGACGCAGTATTTT; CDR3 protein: CASSLAGSGETQYF
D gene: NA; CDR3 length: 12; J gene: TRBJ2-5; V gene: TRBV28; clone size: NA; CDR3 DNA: TGTGCCAGTCAGGGGGGCCAAGAGACCCAGTACTTC; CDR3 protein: CASQGGQETQYF
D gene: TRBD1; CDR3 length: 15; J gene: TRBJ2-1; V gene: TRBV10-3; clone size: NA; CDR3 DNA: TGTGCCACACACTCCGGGACAGGGGCCTACAATGAGCAGTTCTTC; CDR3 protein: CATHSGTGAYNEQFF
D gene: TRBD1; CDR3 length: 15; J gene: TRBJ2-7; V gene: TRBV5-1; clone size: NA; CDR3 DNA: TGCGCCAGCAGCTCAGGACAGGGTAGCTCCTACGAGCAGTACTTC; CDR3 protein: CASSSGQGSSYEQYF
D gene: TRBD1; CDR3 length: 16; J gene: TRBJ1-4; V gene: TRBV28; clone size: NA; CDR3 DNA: TGTGCCAGCAGTGCGTCGGACAGGGTGAATGATGAAAAACTGTTTTTT; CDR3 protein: CASSASDRVNDEKLFF
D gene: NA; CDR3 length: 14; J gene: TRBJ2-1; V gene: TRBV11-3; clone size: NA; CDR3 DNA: TGTGCCAGCAGCTTAGCCCGAGGAGCCGATGAGCAGTTCTTC; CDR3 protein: CASSLARGADEQFF
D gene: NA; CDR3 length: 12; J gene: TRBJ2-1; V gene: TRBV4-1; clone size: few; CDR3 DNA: TGCGCCAGCAGCCCGGACCGCAATGAGCAGTTCTTC; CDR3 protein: CASSPDRNEQFF
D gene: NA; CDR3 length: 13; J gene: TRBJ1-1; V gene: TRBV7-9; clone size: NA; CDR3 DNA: TGTGCCAGCAGCTTAGACAGAAACACTGAAGCTTTCTTT; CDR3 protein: CASSLDRNTEAFF
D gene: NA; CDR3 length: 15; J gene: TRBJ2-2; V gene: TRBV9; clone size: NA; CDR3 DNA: TGTGCCAGCAGCTCTATGACTAGTGGCACCGGGGAGCTGTTTTTT; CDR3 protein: CASSSMTSGTGELFF
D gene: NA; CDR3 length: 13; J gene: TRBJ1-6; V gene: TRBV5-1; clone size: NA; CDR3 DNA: TGCGCCAGCAGCCGAGTCTATAATTCACCCCTCCACTTT; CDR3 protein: CASSRVYNSPLHF
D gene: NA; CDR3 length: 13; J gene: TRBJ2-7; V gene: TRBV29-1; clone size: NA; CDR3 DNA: TGCAGCGCGCAGGGGCGGGGGTTCAGGGAGCAGTACTTC; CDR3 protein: CSAQGRGFREQYF
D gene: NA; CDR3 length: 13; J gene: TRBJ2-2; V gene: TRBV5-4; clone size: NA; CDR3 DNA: TGTGCCAGCAGCTTGCGGGCGGCCGGGGAGCTGTTTTTT; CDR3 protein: CASSLRAAGELFF
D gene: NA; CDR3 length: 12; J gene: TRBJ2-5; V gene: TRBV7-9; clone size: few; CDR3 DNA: TGTGCCAGCAGCTTAGCGCGGAAGACCCAGTACTTC; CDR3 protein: CASSLARKTQYF
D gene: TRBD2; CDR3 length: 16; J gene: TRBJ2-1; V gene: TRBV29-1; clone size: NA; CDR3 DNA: TGCAGCGTTGAGCGGATACCTAGCGGGAGTATGAATGAGCAGTTCTTC; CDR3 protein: CSVERIPSGSMNEQFF
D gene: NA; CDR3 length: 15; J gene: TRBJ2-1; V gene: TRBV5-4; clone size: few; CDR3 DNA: TGTGCCAGCAGCTTTGCCAGGAGGGAATACAATGAGCAGTTCTTC; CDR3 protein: CASSFARREYNEQFF
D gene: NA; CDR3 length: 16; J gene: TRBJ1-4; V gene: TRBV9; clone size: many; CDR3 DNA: TGTGCCAGCACCCCCGATGGGGGCCTCGGGAGTGAAAAACTGTTTTTT; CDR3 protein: CASTPDGGLGSEKLFF
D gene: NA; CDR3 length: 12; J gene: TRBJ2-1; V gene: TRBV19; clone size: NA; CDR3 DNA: TGTGCCAGTAGTATATCAGTCGGTGAGCAGTTCTTC; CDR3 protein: CASSISVGEQFF
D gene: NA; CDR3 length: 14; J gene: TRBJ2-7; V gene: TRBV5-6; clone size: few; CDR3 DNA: TGTGCCAGCAGCTTCTCCACAGGGTTCTACGAGCAGTACTTC; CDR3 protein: CASSFSTGFYEQYF
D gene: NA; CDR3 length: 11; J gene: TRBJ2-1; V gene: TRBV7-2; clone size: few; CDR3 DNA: TGTGCCAGCAGCTTCGGGACCCCGGCGGTCTTC; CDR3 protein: CASSFGTPAVF
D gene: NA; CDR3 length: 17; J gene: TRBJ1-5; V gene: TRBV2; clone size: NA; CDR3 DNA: TGTGCCAGCAGTACTAGGGCGGGAGATGGGAGCAATCAGCCCCAGCATTTT; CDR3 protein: CASSTRAGDGSNQPQHF
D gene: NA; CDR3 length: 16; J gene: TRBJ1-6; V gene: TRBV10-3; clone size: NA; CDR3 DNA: TGTGCCATCAGTGAGTCGGGCAGCTCCTATAATTCACCCCTCCACTTT; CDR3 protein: CAISESGSSYNSPLHF
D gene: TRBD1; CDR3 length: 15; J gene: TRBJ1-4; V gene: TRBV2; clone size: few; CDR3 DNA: TGTGCCAGCCGATGGGACAGGGGGCCAGACGAAAAACTGTTTTTT; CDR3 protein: CASRWDRGPDEKLFF
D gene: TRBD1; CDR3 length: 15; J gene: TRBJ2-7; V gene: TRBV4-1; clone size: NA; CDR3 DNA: TGCGCCAGCAGCAACCGCCCCCTACAGGGGTCCGAGCAGTACTTC; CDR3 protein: CASSNRPLQGSEQYF
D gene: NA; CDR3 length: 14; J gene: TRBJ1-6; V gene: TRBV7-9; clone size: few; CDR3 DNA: TGTGCCAGCATTGGGGACGCAGGTGGATCACCCCTCCACTTT; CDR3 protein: CASIGDAGGSPLHF
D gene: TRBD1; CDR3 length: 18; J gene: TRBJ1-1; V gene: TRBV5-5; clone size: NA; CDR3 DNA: TGTGCCAGCAGCTTGGCCCCTGGACAGGGTCGAATGAACACTGAAGCTTTCTTT; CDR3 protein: CASSLAPGQGRMNTEAFF
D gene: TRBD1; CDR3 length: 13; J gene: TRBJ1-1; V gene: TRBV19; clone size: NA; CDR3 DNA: TGTGCCAGTAGAACGGGACAGGGCTTTTCTCTTTTCTTT; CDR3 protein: CASRTGQGFSLFF
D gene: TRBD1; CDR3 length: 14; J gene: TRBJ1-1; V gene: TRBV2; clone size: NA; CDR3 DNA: TGTGCCAGCAACAGGGGTGACTTGAACACTGAAGCTTTCTTT; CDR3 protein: CASNRGDLNTEAFF
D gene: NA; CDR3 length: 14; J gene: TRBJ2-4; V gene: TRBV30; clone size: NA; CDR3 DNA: TGTGCCTGGGGGAAGGAGCGTCCCAAAAACATTCAGTACTTC; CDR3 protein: CAWGKERPKNIQYF
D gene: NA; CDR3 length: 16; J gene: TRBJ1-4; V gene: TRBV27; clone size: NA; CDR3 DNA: TGTGCCAGCAGTTCCCCTTCGACCCTAGGGGTTGAAAAACTGTTTTTT; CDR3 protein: CASSSPSTLGVEKLFF
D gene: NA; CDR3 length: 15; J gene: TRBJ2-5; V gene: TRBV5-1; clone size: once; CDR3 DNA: TGCGCCAGCAGCTTCGAACAGGGTGGAGCAGAGACCCAGTACTTC; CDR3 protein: CASSFEQGGAETQYF
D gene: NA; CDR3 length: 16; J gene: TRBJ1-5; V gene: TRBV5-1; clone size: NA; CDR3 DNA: TGCGCCAGCAGCTTGGGATACGGCAGGGACCATCAGCCCCAGCATTTT; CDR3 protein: CASSLGYGRDHQPQHF